This is a list of T cell receptor beta chains from one sample in a study of blood T cells in healthy people across ages. TCRdb recomputed calls from the 5' RACE reads with MiXCR, one row per CDR3 protein. The repertoire has 550,000 to 650,000 distinct CDR3 sequences, 25% to 30% of them found once; the top ten carry 15% to 19%. The material sequenced was blood. Receptors were obtained from a woman older than 75 in good health. Both conserved end residues are part of each CDR3. A D gene is named only where the DNA matches it firmly. The size of a clone is reported for some rows only, either as once, few or many, or as a class for expanded clones.

D: .; J: TRBJ1-4; size: many; V: TRBV5-1; DNA: TGCGCCAGCAGCCCCACGGACAGAAGAAATGAAAAACTGTTTTTT; CDR3: CASSPTDRRNEKLFF
D: .; J: TRBJ2-7; size: many; V: TRBV7-2; DNA: TGTGCCAGCAGCCGGGCAGGGCTCGGCTACGAGCAGTACTTC; CDR3: CASSRAGLGYEQYF
D: TRBD1; J: TRBJ2-7; size: many; V: TRBV20-1; DNA: TGCAGTGCTAGAGAATGGGACAGGGGAACGGACGAGCAGTACTTC; CDR3: CSAREWDRGTDEQYF
D: TRBD1; J: TRBJ1-6; size: many; V: TRBV7-9; DNA: TGTGCCAGCAGCCCGGGGGACAGGGTAAAAACACCCCTCCACTTT; CDR3: CASSPGDRVKTPLHF
D: .; J: TRBJ1-2; size: .; V: TRBV7-2; DNA: TGTGCCAGCAGTTCCTCGGATCTCGATGGCTACACCTTC; CDR3: CASSSSDLDGYTF
D: TRBD1; J: TRBJ1-2; size: many; V: TRBV20-1; DNA: TGCAGTGCTCATGACGCTCGGGACAGGGGCATCTCTGGCTACACCTTC; CDR3: CSAHDARDRGISGYTF
D: .; J: TRBJ2-7; size: many; V: TRBV27; DNA: TGTGCCAGCAACCTGGTCGGGACGGATTCCTACGAGCAGTACTTC; CDR3: CASNLVGTDSYEQYF
D: .; J: TRBJ2-3; size: many; V: TRBV7-9; DNA: TGTGCCAGCAGCCAGGTGGAGGCGAGCACAGATACGCAGTATTTT; CDR3: CASSQVEASTDTQYF
D: TRBD1; J: TRBJ2-2; size: .; V: TRBV3-1; DNA: TGTGCCAGCAACAGGGGACAGGTGAACACCGGGGAGCTGTTTTTT; CDR3: CASNRGQVNTGELFF
D: .; J: TRBJ2-7; size: many; V: TRBV4-1; DNA: TGCGCCAGCAGCCAAGATCCACAGGCCTACGAGCAGTACTTC; CDR3: CASSQDPQAYEQYF
D: .; J: TRBJ2-3; size: .; V: TRBV29-1; DNA: TGCAGCGTTGAAGAGGGGAGGGATACGCAGTATTTT; CDR3: CSVEEGRDTQYF
D: .; J: TRBJ2-1; size: many; V: TRBV12-3/TRBV12-4; DNA: TGTGCCAGCAGTTCGTCGATCTCCTACAATGAGCAGTTCTTC; CDR3: CASSSSISYNEQFF
D: TRBD2; J: TRBJ2-7; size: few; V: TRBV6-2/TRBV6-3; DNA: TGTGCCAGCAGCATCGGACTAGCGGGGGGCGAGCAGTACTTC; CDR3: CASSIGLAGGEQYF
D: .; J: TRBJ1-5; size: .; V: TRBV6-5; DNA: TGTGCCAGCAGTTCCCCGAACAGGGCCACCAATCAGCCCCAGCATTTT; CDR3: CASSSPNRATNQPQHF
D: TRBD2; J: TRBJ2-5; size: .; V: TRBV5-1; DNA: TGCGCCAGCAGTTCCCTACTACCGGGACTAGCGGAGCCCCAAGAGACCCAGTACTTC; CDR3: CASSSLLPGLAEPQETQYF
D: TRBD2; J: TRBJ2-1; size: few; V: TRBV6-1; DNA: TGTGCCAGCATACTAGCGGGGGGGCTATACAATGAGCAGTTCTTC; CDR3: CASILAGGLYNEQFF
D: .; J: TRBJ2-1; size: many; V: TRBV7-2; DNA: TGTGCCAGCAGCTCCGGACCCGTTGAGCAGTTCTTC; CDR3: CASSSGPVEQFF
D: .; J: TRBJ2-1; size: many; V: TRBV4-1; DNA: TGCGCCAGCAGCCAAGGGGAGAATTCCTACAATGAGCAGTTCTTC; CDR3: CASSQGENSYNEQFF
D: .; J: TRBJ2-2; size: .; V: TRBV6-6; DNA: TGTGCCGGCAGTGGGCGGGATACCGGGGAGCTGTTTTTT; CDR3: CAGSGRDTGELFF
D: TRBD2; J: TRBJ2-7; size: many; V: TRBV20-1; DNA: TGCAGTGCTGGGGGACTAGCGGGGTACGAGCAGTACTTC; CDR3: CSAGGLAGYEQYF
D: .; J: TRBJ1-2; size: many; V: TRBV25-1; DNA: TGTGCCAGCAGCTTCGGAGCCAGGAACTATGGCTACACCTTC; CDR3: CASSFGARNYGYTF
D: TRBD1; J: TRBJ1-2; size: many; V: TRBV7-2; DNA: TGTGCCAGCAGCCCCGGACAGGGGTACGGAGGCTACACCTTC; CDR3: CASSPGQGYGGYTF
D: TRBD1; J: TRBJ2-7; size: many; V: TRBV10-3; DNA: TGTGCCATCAGTGAGTCGTTAGGACAGGCCTCCGAGCAGTACTTC; CDR3: CAISESLGQASEQYF
D: .; J: TRBJ2-1; size: many; V: TRBV7-2; DNA: TGTGCCAGCAGCTTCGCAGGGCGGAACTACAATGAGCAGTTCTTC; CDR3: CASSFAGRNYNEQFF
D: .; J: TRBJ1-5; size: .; V: TRBV10-3; DNA: TGTGCCATCAGGGAGAAGGGCCGAGAGGAGCCCCAGCATTTT; CDR3: CAIREKGREEPQHF
D: .; J: TRBJ2-5; size: .; V: TRBV20-1; DNA: TGCTCAGGGGATTTTGAGGAGACCCAGTACTTC; CDR3: CSGDFEETQYF
D: TRBD1; J: TRBJ1-2; size: .; V: TRBV12-3/TRBV12-4; DNA: TGTGCCAGCAGTTTAGCGGCAGGGGGGGACTATGGCTACACCTTC; CDR3: CASSLAAGGDYGYTF
D: .; J: TRBJ2-1; size: .; V: TRBV20-1; DNA: TGCAGTGCTGGGCGCTCCGGGACTGAGGTGCAGTTCTTC; CDR3: CSAGRSGTEVQFF
D: .; J: TRBJ1-5; size: many; V: TRBV5-1; DNA: TGCGCCAGCAGGTCGGGGAGAGAGAGCAATCAGCCCCAGCATTTT; CDR3: CASRSGRESNQPQHF